This T cell receptor (beta chain) was identified during a study of vaccination and CD4 T cells after COVID-19. Looking at the study overall: Nasal swab PCR detected SARS-CoV-2 in convalescent patients; 8 or 9 had mild disease, one severe.

The treatment denotes: approximately 9-day PBMC culture with coronavirus spike peptide pools or control peptides (ViraFEST assay). Sequence data for DNA of cultured CD4+ T cells were generated by the Oncomine TCR Beta short-read assay. One entry per CDR3 protein results from TCRdb running MiXCR on the PCR reads. The table shows 20,000 to 25,000 distinct CDR3 sequences, with less than 60% occurring only once. Trimming shortened V by 2 bases and J by 4 bases, and 14 bases separated the two germline ends. Germline-derived CDR1 and CDR2 are SGHTA and FQGTGA. The CDR3 consists of 16 residues. Notes on this clonotype: The antigen is unknown.

The source material was CD4+ T cells from blood, cultured in vitro. The sequence derives from a human donor who had recovered from COVID-19. V usage is TRBV7-3 and J usage is TRBJ2-2, with D uncertain. DNA for the CDR3: TGTGCCAGCAGCTTACAACCGCTTATGAGCACCGGGGAGCTGTTTTTT. As protein: CASSLQPLMSTGELFF.